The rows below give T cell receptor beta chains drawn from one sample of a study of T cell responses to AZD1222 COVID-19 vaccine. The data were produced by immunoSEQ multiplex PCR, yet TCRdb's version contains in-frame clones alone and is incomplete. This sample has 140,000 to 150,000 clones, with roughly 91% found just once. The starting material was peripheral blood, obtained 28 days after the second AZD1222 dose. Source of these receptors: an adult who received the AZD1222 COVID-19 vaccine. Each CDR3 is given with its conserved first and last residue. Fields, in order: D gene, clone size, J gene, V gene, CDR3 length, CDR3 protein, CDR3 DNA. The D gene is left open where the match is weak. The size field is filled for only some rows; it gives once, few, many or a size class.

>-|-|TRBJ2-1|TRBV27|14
CASSPAGVTREQFF
TGTGCCAGCAGTCCCGCAGGAGTTACAAGGGAGCAGTTCTTC
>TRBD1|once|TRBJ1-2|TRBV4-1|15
CASSPWDRPGYGYTF
TGCGCCAGCAGCCCGTGGGACAGGCCGGGCTATGGCTACACCTTC
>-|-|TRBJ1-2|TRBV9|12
CASSAPNYGYTF
TGTGCCAGCAGCGCCCCTAACTATGGCTACACCTTC
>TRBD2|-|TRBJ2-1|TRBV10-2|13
CAGLAGDGNEQFF
TGCGCCGGATTAGCGGGAGATGGAAATGAGCAGTTCTTC
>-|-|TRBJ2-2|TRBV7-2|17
CASSLKTGSGNTGELFF
TGTGCCAGCAGCCTAAAAACAGGGTCGGGGAACACCGGGGAGCTGTTTTTT
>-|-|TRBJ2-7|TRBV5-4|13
CASSLITGYEQYF
TGTGCCAGCAGCTTGATTACGGGCTACGAGCAGTACTTC
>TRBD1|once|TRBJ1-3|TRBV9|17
CASSGTTGTGGGNTIYF
TGTGCCAGCAGCGGAACTACCGGGACAGGGGGCGGAAACACCATATATTTT
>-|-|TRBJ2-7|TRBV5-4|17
CASSLGGPLVGPKEQYF
TGTGCCAGCAGCTTGGGAGGACCTTTGGTGGGTCCTAAAGAGCAGTACTTC
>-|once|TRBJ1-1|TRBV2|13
CASSSGRYTEAFF
TGTGCCAGCAGCTCCGGACGTTACACTGAAGCTTTCTTT
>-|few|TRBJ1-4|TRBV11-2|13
CASSLVTGGKLFF
TGTGCCAGCAGCTTAGTGACAGGAGGAAAACTGTTTTTT